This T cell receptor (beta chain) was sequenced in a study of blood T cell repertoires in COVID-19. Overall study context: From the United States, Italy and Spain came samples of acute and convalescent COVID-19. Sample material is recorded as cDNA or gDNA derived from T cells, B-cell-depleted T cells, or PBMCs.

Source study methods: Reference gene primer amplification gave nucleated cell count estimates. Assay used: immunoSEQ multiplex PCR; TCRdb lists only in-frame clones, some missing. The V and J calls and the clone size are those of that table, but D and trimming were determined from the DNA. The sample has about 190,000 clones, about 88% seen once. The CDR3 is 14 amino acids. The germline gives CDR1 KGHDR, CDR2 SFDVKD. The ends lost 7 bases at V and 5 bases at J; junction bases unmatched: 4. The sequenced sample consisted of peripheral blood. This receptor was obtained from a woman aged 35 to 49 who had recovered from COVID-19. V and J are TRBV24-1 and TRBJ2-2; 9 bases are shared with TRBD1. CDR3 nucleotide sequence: TGTGCCACCAGCCGACAGGGGGGAACCGGGGAGCTGTTTTTT. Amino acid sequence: CATSRQGGTGELFF.